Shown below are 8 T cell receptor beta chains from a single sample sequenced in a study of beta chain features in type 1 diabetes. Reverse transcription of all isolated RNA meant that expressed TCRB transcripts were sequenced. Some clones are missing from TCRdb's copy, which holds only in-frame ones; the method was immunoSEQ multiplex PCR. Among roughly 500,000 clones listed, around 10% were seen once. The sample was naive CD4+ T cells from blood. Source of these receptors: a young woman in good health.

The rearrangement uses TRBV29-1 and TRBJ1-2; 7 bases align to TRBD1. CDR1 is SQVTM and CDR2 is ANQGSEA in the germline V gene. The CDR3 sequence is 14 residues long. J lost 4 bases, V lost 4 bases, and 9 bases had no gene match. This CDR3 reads CSVGNQGTVYGYTF. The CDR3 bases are TGCAGCGTTGGTAACCAGGGGACAGTCTATGGCTACACCTTC.

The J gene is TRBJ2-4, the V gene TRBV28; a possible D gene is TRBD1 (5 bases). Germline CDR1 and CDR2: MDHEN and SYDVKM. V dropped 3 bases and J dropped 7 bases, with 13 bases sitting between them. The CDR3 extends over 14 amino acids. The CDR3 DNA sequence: TGTGCCAGCAGTTTTAAGGGGCTCCGGAACATTCAGTACTTC. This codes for CASSFKGLRNIQYF.

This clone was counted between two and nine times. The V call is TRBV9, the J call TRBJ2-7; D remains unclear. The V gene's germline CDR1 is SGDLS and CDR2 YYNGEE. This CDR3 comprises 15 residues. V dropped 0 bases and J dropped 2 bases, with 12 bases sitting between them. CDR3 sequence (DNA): TGTGCCAGCAGCGTAGGGCCAGCCCCGACCTACGAGCAGTACTTC. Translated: CASSVGPAPTYEQYF.

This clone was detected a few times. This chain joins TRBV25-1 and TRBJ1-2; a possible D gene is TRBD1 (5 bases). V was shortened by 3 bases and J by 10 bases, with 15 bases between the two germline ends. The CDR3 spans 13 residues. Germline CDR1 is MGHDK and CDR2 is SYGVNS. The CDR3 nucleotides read TGTGCCAGCAGTGACCCGTTGGGGCTGGCCTACACCTTC. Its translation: CASSDPLGLAYTF.

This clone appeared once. CDR3 loop: CASSPGRVLEAFF. CDR3 sequence (DNA): TGTGCCAGCTCACCAGGGCGGGTTTTGGAAGCTTTCTTT. This sequence joins TRBV18 and TRBJ1-1; D is unresolved. The CDR3 is 13 amino acids. Germline V gene sequence: CDR1 KGHSH, CDR2 LQKENI. V was clipped by 2 bases and J by 8 bases, with 12 bases between them. Supplemented by reference TRBV18 and TRBJ1-1, the full variable domain reads NAGVMQNPRHLVRRRGQEARLRCSPMKGHSHVYWYRQLPEEGLKFMVYLQKENIIDESGMPKERFSAEFPKEGPSILRIQQVVRGDSAAYFCASSPGRVLEAFFGQGTRLTVV.

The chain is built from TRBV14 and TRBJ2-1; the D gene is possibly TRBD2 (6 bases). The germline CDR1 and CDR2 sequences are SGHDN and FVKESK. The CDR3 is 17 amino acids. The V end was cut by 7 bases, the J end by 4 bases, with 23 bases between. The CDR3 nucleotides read TGTGCCAGCAACCCTTGGTTGAGGGCTAGCGCATACAATGAGCAGTTCTTC. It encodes CASNPWLRASAYNEQFF.

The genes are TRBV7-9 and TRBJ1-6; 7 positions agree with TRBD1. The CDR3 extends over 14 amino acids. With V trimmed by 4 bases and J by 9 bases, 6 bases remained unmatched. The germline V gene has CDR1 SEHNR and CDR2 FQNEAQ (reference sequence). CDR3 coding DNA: TGTGCCAGCAGCTCAACAGGGGTGGGTTCACCCCTCCACTTT. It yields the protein CASSSTGVGSPLHF.

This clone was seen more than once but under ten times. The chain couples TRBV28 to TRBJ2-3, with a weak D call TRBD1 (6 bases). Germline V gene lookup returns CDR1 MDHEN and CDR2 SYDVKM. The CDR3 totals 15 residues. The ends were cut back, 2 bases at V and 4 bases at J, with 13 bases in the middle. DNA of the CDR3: TGTGCCAGCAGTTTACGAATGGCAGGGGCAGATACGCAGTATTTT. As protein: CASSLRMAGADTQYF.